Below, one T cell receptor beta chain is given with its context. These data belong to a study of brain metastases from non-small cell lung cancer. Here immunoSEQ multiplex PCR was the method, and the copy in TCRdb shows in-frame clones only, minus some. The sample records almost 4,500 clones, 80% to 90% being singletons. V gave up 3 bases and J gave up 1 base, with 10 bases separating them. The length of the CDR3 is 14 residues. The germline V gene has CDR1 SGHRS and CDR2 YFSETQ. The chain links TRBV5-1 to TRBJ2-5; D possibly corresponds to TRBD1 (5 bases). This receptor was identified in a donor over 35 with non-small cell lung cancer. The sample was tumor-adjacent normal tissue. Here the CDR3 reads CASSWGTGQETQYF. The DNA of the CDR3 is TGCGCCAGCAGCTGGGGCACAGGCCAAGAGACCCAGTACTTC.